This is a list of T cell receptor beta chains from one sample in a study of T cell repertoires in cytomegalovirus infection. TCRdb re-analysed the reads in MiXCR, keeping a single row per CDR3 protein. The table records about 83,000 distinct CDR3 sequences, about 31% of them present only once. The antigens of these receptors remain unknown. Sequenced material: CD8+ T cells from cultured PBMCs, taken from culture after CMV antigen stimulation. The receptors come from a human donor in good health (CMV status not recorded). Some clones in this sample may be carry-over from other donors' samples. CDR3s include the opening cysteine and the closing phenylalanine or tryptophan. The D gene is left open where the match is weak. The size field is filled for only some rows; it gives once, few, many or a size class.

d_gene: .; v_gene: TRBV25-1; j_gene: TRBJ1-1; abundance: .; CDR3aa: CASSTYTEAFF; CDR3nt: TGTGCCAGCAGCACCTACACTGAAGCTTTCTTT
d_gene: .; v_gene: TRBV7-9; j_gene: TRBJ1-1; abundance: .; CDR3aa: CASSPLTGEGGEAFF; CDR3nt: TGTGCCAGCAGCCCCCTAACGGGGGAGGGTGGTGAAGCTTTCTTT
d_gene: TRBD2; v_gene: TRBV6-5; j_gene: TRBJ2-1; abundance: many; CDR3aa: CASTGGGNEQFF; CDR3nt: TGTGCCAGCACGGGGGGGGGCAATGAGCAGTTCTTC
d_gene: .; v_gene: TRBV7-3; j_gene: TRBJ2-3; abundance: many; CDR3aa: CASSPGGMGFADTQYF; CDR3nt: TGTGCCAGCAGCCCCGGAGGTATGGGGTTCGCAGATACGCAGTATTTT
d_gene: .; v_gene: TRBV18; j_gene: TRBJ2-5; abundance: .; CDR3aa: CASSPQTETQYF; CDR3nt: TGTGCCAGCTCACCACAAACGGAGACCCAGTACTTC
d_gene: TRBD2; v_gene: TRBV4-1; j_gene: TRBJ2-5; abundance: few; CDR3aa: CASSQVTASGFQETQYF; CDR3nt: TGCGCCAGCAGCCAAGTAACGGCTAGCGGGTTCCAAGAGACCCAGTACTTC
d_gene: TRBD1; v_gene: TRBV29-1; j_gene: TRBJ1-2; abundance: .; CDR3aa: CSVEGGQATYGYTF; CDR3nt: TGCAGCGTTGAAGGAGGACAGGCTACCTATGGCTACACCTTC
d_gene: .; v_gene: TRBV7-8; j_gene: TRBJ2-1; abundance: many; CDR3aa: CASSLSAGTSYNEQFF; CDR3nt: TGTGCCAGCAGCTTAAGCGCGGGGACCTCCTACAATGAGCAGTTCTTC
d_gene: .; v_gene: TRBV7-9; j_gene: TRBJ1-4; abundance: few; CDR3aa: CASSHISGATNEKLFF; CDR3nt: TGTGCCAGCAGCCACATCTCGGGAGCAACTAATGAAAAACTGTTTTTT
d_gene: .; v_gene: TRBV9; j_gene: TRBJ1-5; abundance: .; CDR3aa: CAGSEGPWEFGNQPQHF; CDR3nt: TGTGCCGGCAGCGAAGGTCCCTGGGAGTTCGGCAATCAGCCCCAGCATTTT
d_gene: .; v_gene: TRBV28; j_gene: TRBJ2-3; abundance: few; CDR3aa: CASSSSGGPPDTQYF; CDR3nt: TGTGCCAGCAGTTCCAGTGGGGGCCCTCCAGATACGCAGTATTTT
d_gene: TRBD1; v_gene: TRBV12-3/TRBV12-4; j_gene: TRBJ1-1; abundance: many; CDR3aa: CASSGTGLNTEAFF; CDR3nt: TGTGCCAGCTCCGGGACAGGGTTGAACACTGAAGCTTTCTTT
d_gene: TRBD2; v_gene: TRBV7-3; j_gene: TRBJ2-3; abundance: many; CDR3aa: CASSLGLAGTGDTQYF; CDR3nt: TGTGCCAGCAGCTTAGGACTAGCCGGGACGGGGGATACGCAGTATTTT
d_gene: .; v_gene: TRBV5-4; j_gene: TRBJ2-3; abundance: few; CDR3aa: CASTLPGDTQYF; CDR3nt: TGTGCCAGCACCTTGCCGGGAGATACGCAGTATTTT
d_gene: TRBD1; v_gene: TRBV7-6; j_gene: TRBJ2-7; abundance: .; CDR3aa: CASSSSGTGPDEQYF; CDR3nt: TGTGCCAGCAGCTCCTCCGGGACAGGGCCTGACGAGCAGTACTTC
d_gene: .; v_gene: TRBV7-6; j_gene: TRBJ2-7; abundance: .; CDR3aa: CASSLAPGREQYF; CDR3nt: TGTGCCAGCAGCTTAGCTCCCGGACGGGAGCAGTACTTC
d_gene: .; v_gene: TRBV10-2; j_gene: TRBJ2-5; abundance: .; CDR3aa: CASTPEEASQETQYF; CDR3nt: TGCGCCAGCACTCCAGAGGAAGCTAGCCAAGAGACCCAGTACTTC
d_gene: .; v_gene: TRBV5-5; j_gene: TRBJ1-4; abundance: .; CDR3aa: CASSLDGMGTNEKLFF; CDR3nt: TGTGCCAGCAGCTTGGACGGAATGGGGACTAATGAAAAACTGTTTTTT
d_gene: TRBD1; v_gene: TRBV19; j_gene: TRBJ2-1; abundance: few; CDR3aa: CASSSNDRGLYNEQFF; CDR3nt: TGTGCCAGTAGTAGCAATGACAGGGGGCTCTACAATGAGCAGTTCTTC
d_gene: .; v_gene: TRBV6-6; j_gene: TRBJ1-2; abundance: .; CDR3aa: CASSVGYNYGYTF; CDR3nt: TGTGCCAGCAGCGTCGGATATAACTATGGCTACACCTTC
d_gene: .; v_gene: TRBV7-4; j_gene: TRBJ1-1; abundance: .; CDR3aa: CASKPRFLEAFF; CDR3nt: TGTGCCAGCAAGCCTCGTTTTCTTGAAGCTTTCTTT
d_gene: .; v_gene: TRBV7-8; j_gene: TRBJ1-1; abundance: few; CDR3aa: CASSLVTAEAFF; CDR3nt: TGTGCCAGCAGCTTAGTCACAGCTGAAGCTTTCTTT
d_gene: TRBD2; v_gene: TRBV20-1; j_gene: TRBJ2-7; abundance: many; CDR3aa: CSADRQRGAGEQYF; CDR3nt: TGCAGTGCCGACCGCCAGCGGGGGGCGGGTGAGCAGTACTTC
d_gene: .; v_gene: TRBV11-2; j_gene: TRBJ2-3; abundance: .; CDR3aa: CASSQREGGLLGGMDTQYF; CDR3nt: TGTGCCAGCAGCCAAAGAGAGGGGGGACTACTGGGGGGCATGGATACGCAGTATTTT
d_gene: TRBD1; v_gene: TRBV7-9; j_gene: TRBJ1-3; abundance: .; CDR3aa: CASSSTTGTSGNTIYF; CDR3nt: TGTGCCAGCAGCTCAACGACAGGGACCTCTGGAAACACCATATATTTT
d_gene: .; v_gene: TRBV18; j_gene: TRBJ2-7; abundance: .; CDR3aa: CASSAGLDVLSYEQYF; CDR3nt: TGTGCCAGCTCAGCTGGCCTAGACGTCCTCTCCTACGAGCAGTACTTC
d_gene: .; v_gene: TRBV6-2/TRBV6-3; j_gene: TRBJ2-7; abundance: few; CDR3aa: CASSLRFGVQNSYEQYF; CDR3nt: TGTGCCAGCAGTTTGCGGTTCGGGGTTCAGAATTCCTACGAGCAGTACTTC
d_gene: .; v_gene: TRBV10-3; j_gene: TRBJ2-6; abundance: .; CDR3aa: CAISDFETEANALTF; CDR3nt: TGTGCCATCAGTGATTTCGAGACAGAAGCCAACGCCCTGACTTTC
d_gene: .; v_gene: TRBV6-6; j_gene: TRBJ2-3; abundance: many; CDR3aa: CASSYSGGEADTQYF; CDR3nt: TGTGCCAGCAGTTATTCCGGGGGAGAGGCAGATACGCAGTATTTT
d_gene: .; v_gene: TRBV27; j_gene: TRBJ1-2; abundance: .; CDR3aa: CASSSGLNYGYTF; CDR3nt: TGTGCCAGCAGTTCGGGCCTTAACTATGGCTACACCTTC
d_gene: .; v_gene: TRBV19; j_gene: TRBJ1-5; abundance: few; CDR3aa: CASSPDGRVRGKQPQHF; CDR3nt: TGTGCCAGTAGTCCTGACGGAAGGGTTCGAGGAAAACAGCCCCAGCATTTT
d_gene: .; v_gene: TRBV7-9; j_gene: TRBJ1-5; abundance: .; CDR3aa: CASSLYGDGNQPQHF; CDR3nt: TGTGCCAGCAGCTTATATGGCGACGGGAATCAGCCCCAGCATTTT
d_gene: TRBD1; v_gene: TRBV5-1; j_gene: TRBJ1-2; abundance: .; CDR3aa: CASSQPAPGQGNDNYGYTF; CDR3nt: TGCGCCAGCAGCCAGCCGGCTCCAGGACAGGGAAATGATAACTATGGCTACACCTTC
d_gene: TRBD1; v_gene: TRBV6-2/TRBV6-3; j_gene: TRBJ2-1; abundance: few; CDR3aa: CASRFMPGQGYNEQFF; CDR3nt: TGTGCCAGCCGCTTCATGCCGGGACAGGGCTACAATGAGCAGTTCTTC
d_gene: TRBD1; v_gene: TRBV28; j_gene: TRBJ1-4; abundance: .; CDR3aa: CASNRGGNEKLFF; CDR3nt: TGTGCCAGTAACAGGGGGGGAAATGAAAAACTGTTTTTT
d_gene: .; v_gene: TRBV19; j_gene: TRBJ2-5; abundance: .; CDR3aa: CASTGGRGETQYF; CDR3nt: TGTGCCAGTACTGGGGGGCGCGGAGAGACCCAGTACTTC
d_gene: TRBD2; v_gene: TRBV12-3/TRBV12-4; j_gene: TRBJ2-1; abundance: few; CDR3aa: CASSLASGVVNEQFF; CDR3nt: TGTGCCAGCAGTTTGGCAAGCGGGGTTGTAAATGAGCAGTTCTTC
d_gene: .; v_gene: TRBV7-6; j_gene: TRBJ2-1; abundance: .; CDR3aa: CASSLWVPEQFF; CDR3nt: TGTGCCAGCAGCCTTTGGGTCCCTGAGCAGTTCTTC
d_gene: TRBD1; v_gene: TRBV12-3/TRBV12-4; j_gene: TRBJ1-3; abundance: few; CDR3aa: CASRSTGGPGNTIYF; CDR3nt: TGTGCCAGCAGAAGTACAGGGGGGCCTGGAAACACCATATATTTT
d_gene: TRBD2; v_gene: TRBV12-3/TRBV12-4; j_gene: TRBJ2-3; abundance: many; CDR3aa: CASSRGVGYTQYF; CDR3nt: TGTGCCAGCAGTCGGGGGGTCGGATATACGCAGTATTTT
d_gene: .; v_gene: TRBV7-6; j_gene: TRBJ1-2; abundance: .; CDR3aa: CASRTIGGYTF; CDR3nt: TGTGCCTCACGGACAATTGGGGGCTACACCTTC
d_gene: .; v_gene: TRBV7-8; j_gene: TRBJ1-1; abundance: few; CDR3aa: CASSSPTAVYTEAFF; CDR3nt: TGTGCCAGCAGCTCGCCGACAGCAGTATACACTGAAGCTTTCTTT
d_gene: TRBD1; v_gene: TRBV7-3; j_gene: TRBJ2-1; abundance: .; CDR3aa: CASSPRDRGDEQFF; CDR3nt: TGTGCCAGCAGCCCTCGAGACAGGGGGGATGAGCAGTTCTTC
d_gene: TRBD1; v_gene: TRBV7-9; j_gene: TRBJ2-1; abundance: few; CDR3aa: CASSPGQGLNEQFF; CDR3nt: TGTGCCAGCAGCCCCGGACAGGGTTTGAATGAGCAGTTCTTC
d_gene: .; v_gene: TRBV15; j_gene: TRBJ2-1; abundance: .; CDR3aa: CATSGTPNPRANEQFF; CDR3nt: TGTGCCACCAGCGGGACACCTAACCCCCGGGCGAATGAGCAGTTCTTC
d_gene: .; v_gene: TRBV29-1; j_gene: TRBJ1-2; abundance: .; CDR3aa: CSVEDPNYGYTF; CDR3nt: TGCAGCGTTGAAGATCCGAACTATGGCTACACCTTC
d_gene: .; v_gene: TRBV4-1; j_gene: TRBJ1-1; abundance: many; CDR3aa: CASSQEGGRDYTEAFF; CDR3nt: TGCGCCAGCAGCCAAGAGGGAGGCAGAGATTACACTGAAGCTTTCTTT
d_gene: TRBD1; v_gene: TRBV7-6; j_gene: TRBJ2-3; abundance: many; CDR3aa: CASSPGQGNMDTQYF; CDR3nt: TGTGCCAGCAGCCCAGGACAGGGGAATATGGATACGCAGTATTTT
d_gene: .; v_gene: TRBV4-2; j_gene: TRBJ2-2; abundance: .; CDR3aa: CASSQATGTATGELFF; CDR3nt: TGTGCCAGCAGCCAAGCTACAGGTACCGCCACCGGGGAGCTGTTTTTT
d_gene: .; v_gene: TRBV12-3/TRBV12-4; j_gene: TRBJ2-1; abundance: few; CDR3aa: CASSPPYLGSEQFF; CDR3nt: TGTGCCAGCAGTCCGCCCTACCTAGGGAGTGAGCAGTTCTTC
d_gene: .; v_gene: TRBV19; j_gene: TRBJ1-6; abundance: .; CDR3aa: CASSDTDTGKNSPLHF; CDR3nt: TGTGCCAGTAGTGACACCGACACAGGCAAGAATTCACCCCTCCACTTT
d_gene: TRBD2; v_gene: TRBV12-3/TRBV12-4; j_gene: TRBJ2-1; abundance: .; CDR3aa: CASTGTSGGTHEQFF; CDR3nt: TGTGCCAGCACCGGGACTAGCGGGGGGACCCATGAGCAGTTCTTC
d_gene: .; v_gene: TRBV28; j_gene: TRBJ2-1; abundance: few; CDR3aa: CASSPNIPRLALDEQFF; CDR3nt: TGTGCCAGCAGTCCAAATATTCCCCGGCTAGCTCTCGATGAGCAGTTCTTC
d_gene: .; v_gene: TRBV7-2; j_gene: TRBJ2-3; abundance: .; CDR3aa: CASSYGRGLSTDTQYF; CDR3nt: TGTGCCAGCAGCTACGGGCGGGGTCTTAGCACAGATACGCAGTATTTT
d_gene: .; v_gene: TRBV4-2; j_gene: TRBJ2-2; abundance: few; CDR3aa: CASSQMVSVRGNTGELFF; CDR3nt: TGTGCCAGCAGCCAAATGGTCTCGGTTCGCGGCAACACCGGGGAGCTGTTTTTT
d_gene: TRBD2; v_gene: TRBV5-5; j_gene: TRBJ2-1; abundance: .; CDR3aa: CASSFRGGDNNEQFF; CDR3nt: TGTGCCAGCAGCTTTCGCGGGGGGGATAACAATGAGCAGTTCTTC
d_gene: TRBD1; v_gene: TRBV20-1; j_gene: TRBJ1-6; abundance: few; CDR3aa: CSATPGQASHHF; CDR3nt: TGCAGTGCTACACCGGGACAGGCATCTCACCACTTT
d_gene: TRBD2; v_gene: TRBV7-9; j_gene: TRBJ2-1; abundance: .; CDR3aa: CASSDPGTSFPEQFF; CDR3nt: TGTGCCAGCAGCGATCCCGGGACTAGCTTCCCTGAGCAGTTCTTC
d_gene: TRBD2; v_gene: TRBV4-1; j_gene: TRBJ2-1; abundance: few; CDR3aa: CASSQETSWYNEQFF; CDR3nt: TGCGCCAGCAGCCAAGAGACTAGCTGGTACAATGAGCAGTTCTTC